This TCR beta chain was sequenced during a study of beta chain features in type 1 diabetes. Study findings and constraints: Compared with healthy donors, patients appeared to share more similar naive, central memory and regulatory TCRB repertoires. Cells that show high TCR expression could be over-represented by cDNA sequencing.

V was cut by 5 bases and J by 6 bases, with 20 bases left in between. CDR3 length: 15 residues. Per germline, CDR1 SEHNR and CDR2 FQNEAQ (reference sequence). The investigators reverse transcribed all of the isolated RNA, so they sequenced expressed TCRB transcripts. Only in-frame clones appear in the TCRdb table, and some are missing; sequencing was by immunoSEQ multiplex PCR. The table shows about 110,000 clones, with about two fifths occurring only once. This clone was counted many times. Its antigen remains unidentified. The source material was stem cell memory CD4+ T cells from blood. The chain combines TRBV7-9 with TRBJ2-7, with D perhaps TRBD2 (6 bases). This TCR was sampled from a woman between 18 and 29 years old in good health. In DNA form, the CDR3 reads TGTGCCAGCAGCCTCCCGCGGGACTTTCCGCGCGAGCAGTACTTC. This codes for CASSLPRDFPREQYF.